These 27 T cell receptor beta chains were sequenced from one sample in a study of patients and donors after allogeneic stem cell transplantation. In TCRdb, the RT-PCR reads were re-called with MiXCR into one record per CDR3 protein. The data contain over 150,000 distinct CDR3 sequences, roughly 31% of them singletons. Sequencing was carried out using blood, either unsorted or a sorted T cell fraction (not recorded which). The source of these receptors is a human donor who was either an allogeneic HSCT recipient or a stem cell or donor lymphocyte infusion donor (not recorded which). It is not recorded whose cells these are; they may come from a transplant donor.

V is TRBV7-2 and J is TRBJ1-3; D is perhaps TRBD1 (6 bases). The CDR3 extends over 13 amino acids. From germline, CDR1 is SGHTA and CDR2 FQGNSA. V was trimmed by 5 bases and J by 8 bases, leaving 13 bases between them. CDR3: CASSTYREDTIYF. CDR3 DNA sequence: TGTGCCAGCAGCACCTACAGGGAGGACACCATATATTTT.

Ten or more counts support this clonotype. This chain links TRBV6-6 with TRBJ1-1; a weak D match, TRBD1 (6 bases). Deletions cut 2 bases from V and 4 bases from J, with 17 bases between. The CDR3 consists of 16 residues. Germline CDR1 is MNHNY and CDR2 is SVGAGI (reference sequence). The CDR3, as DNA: TGTGCCAGCAGTTACCCCCAGGGGAAGCCCAGCACTGAAGCTTTCTTT. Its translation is CASSYPQGKPSTEAFF.

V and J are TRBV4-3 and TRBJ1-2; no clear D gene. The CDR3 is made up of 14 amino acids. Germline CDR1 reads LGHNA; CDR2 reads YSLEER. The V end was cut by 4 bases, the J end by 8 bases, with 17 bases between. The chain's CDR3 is CASSPGLLLGGYTF. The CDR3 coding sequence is TGCGCCAGCAGCCCCGGACTCCTACTGGGGGGCTACACCTTC.

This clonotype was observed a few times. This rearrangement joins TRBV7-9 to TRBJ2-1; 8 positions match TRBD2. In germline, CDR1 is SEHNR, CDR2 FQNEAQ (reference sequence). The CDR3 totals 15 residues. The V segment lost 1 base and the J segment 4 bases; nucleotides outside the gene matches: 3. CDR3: CASSLVLAAYNEQFF. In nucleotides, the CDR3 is TGTGCCAGCAGCTTAGTACTAGCGGCGTACAATGAGCAGTTCTTC.

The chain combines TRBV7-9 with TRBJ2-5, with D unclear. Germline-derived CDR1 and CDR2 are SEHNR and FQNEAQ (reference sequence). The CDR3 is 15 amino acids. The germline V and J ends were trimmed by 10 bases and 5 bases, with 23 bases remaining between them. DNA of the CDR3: TGTGCCACCAGAGGTGTACCCCAGAATACGGAGACCCAGTACTTC. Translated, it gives CATRGVPQNTETQYF.

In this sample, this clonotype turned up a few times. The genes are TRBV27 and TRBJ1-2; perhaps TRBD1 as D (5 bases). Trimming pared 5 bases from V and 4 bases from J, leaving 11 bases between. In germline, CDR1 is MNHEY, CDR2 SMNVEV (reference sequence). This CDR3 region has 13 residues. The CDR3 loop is CASSDGAFYGYTF. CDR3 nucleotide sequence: TGTGCCAGCAGTGACGGGGCATTCTATGGCTACACCTTC.

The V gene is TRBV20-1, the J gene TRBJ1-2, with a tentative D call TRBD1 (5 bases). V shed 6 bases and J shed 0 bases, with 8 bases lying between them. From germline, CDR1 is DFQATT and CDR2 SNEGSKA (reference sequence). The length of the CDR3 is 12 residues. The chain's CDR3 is CSAWGTNYGYTF. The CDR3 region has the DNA TGCAGTGCATGGGGGACTAACTATGGCTACACCTTC.

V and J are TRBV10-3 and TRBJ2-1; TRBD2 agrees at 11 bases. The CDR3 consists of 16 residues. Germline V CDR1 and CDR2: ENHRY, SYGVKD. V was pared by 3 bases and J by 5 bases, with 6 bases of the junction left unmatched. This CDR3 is CAISDYLAGGNNEQFF. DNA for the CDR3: TGTGCCATCAGTGACTACCTAGCGGGAGGAAACAATGAGCAGTTCTTC.

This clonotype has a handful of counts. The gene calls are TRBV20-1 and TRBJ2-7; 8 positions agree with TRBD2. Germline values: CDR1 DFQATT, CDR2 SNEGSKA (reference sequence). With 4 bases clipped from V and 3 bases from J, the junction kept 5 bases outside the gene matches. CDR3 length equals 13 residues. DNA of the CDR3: TGCAGTGCTACGGGGGGGGCTAGCTACGAGCAGTACTTC. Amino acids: CSATGGASYEQYF.

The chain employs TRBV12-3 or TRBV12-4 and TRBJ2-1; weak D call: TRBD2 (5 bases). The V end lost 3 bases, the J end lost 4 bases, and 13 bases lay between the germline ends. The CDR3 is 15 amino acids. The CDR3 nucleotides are TGTGCCAGCAGTTTTCGTCGGGGTAGGTACAATGAGCAGTTCTTC. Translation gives CASSFRRGRYNEQFF.

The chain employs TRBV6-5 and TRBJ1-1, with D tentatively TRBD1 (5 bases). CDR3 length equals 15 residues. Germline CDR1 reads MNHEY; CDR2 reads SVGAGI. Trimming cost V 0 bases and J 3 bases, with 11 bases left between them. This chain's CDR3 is CASSYSPFRDTEAFF. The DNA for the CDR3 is TGTGCCAGCAGTTACTCTCCATTCAGGGACACTGAAGCTTTCTTT.

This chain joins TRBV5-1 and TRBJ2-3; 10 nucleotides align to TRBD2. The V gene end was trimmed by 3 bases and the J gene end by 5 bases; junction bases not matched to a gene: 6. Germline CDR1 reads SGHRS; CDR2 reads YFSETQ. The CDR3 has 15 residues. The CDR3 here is CASSSSGRVEDTQYF. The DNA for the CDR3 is TGCGCCAGCAGCTCGAGCGGGAGGGTTGAAGATACGCAGTATTTT.

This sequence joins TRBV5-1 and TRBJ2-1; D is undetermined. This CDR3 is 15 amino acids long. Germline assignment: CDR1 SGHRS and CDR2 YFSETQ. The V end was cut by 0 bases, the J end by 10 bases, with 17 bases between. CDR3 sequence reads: CASSLGLVMGKEQFF. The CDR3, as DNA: TGCGCCAGCAGCTTGGGGCTGGTGATGGGGAAAGAGCAGTTCTTC.

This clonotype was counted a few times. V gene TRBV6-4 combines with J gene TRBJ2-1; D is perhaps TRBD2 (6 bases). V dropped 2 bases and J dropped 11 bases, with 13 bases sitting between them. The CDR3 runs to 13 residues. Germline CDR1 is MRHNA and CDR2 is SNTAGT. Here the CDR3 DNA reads TGTGCCAGCAGTGACGAGGTAGCGGCTCAGCAGTTCTTC. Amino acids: CASSDEVAAQQFF.

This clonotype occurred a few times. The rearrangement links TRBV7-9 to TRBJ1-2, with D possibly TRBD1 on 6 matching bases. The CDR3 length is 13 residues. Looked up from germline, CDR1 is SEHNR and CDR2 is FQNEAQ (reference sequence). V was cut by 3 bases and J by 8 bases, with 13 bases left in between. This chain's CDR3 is CASSLWDISGYTF. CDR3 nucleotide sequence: TGTGCCAGCAGCTTGTGGGACATCTCCGGCTACACCTTC.

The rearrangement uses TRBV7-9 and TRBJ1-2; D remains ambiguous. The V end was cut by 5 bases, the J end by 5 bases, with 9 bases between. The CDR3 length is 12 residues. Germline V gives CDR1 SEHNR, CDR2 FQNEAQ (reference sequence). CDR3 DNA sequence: TGTGCCAGCAGCCCCAATTCATATGGCTACACCTTC. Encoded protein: CASSPNSYGYTF.

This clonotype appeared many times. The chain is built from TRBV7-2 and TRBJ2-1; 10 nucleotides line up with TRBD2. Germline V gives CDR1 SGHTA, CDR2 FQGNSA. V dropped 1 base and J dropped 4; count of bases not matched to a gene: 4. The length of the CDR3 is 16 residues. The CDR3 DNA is TGTGCCAGCAGCTTAGTGGCTAGCGGGAGTTACAATGAGCAGTTCTTC. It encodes CASSLVASGSYNEQFF. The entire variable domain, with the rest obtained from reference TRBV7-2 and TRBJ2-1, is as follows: GAGVSQSPSNKVTEKGKDVELRCDPISGHTALYWYRQSLGQGLEFLIYFQGNSAPDKSGLPSDRFSAERTGGSVSTLTIQRTQQEDSAVYLCASSLVASGSYNEQFFGPGTRLTVL.

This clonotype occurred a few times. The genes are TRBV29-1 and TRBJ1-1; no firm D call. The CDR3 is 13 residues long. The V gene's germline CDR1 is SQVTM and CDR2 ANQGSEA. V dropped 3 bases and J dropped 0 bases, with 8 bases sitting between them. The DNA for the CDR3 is TGCAGCGTTGAGTCGCCGATGAACACTGAAGCTTTCTTT. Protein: CSVESPMNTEAFF.

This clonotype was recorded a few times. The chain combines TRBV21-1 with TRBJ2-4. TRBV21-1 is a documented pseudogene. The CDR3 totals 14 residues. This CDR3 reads CASSKAPEKNIQYF. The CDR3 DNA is TGTGCCAGCAGCAAAGCGCCTGAGAAAAACATTCAGTACTTC.

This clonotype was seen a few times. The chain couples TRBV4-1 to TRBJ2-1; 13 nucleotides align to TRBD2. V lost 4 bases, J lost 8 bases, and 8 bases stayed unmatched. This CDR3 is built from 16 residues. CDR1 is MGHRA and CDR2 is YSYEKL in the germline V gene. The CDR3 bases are TGCGCCAGCAGCCGGGCTAACGGACTAGCGGGGGATGAGCAGTTCTTC. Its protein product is CASSRANGLAGDEQFF.

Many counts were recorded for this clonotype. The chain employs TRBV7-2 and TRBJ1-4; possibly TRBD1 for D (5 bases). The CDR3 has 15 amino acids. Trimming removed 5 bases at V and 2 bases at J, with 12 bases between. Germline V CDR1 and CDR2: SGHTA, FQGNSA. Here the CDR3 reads CASSIQGTTNEKLFF. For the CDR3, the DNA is TGTGCCAGCAGCATCCAGGGTACCACTAATGAAAAACTGTTTTTT.

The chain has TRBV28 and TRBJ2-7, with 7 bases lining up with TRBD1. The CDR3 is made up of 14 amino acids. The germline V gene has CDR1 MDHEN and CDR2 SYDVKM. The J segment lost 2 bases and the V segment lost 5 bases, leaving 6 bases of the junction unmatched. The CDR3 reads CASSPGTATYEQYF. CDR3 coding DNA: TGTGCCAGCAGTCCCGGGACAGCCACCTACGAGCAGTACTTC.

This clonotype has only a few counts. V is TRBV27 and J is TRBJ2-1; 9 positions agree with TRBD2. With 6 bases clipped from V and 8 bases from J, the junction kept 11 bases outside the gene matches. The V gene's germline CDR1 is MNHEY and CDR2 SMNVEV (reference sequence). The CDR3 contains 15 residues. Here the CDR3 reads CASSPTLAGVYEQFF. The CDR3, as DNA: TGTGCCAGCAGCCCTACGTTAGCGGGAGTCTATGAGCAGTTCTTC.

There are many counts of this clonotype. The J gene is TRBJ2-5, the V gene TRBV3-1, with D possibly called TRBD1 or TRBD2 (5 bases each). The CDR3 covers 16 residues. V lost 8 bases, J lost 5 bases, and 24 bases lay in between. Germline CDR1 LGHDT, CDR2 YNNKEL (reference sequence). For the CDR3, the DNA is TGTGCCAGCGGAGGTGGATTTGGCAGGGCTCCGGAGACCCAGTACTTC. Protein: CASGGGFGRAPETQYF.

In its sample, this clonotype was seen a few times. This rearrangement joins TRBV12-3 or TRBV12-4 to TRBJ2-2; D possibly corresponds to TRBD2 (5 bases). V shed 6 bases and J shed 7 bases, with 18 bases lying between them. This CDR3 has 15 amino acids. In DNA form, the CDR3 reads TGTGCCAGCAGCCCTCTACGGTCTGGAGGCGGGGAGCTGTTTTTT. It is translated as CASSPLRSGGGELFF.

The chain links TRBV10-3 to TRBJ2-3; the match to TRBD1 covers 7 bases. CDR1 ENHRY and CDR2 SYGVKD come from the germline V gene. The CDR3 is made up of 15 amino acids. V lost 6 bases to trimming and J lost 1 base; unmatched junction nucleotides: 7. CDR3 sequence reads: CAISLTGKGTDTQYF. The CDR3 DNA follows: TGTGCCATCAGCCTGACAGGGAAGGGCACAGATACGCAGTATTTT.

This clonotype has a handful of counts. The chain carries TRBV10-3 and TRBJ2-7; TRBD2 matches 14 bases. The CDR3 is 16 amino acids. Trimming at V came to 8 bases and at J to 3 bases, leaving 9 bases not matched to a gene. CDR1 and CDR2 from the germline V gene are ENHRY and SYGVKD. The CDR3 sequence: CAISGTSGRTFYEQYF. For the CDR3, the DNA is TGTGCCATCTCGGGGACTAGCGGGAGAACCTTCTACGAGCAGTACTTC.